One and the same sample provided the 31 T cell receptor beta chains below, sequenced in a study of early T cells in non-severe SARS-CoV-2 infection. TCRdb processed the 5' RACE reads anew with MiXCR; each CDR3 protein has one entry. The sample holds 43,000 or so distinct CDR3 sequences, 4% seen once. The sequencing sample was made of whole blood. The receptors originated from an adult who was a healthcare worker with PCR-confirmed SARS-CoV-2 infection or an uninfected control (not recorded which).

This clonotype was detected ten times or more. The gene calls are TRBV21-1 and TRBJ2-3; the DNA was not compared with TRBD2, the D call given in the table. TRBV21-1 is listed as a pseudogene. This CDR3 contains 16 residues. The CDR3 sequence is CASRNRTGRSTDTQYF. Written as DNA, the CDR3 is TGTGCCAGCAGGAATAGGACCGGGAGGAGCACAGATACGCAGTATTTT.

This clonotype was observed at least ten times. The rearrangement uses TRBV7-6 and TRBJ2-7; D unclear. CDR1 is SGHVS and CDR2 is FNYEAQ in the germline V gene. The CDR3 has 14 residues. The V end was cut by 0 bases, the J end by 3 bases, with 9 bases between. Written as DNA, the CDR3 is TGTGCCAGCAGCTTAGCACCGACAAGCTACGAGCAGTACTTC. Its protein product is CASSLAPTSYEQYF.

In this sample, this clonotype turned up a few times. The chain is built from TRBV5-1 and TRBJ1-1; 8 bases agree with TRBD1. Per germline, CDR1 SGHRS and CDR2 YFSETQ. With V trimmed by 0 bases and J by 8 bases, 9 bases remained unmatched. CDR3 size: 15 residues. As DNA, the CDR3 is TGCGCCAGCAGCTTGGTCGGGACAGGACAAACAGAAGCTTTCTTT. It yields the protein CASSLVGTGQTEAFF.

This clonotype was observed at least ten times. The chain uses TRBV29-1 and TRBJ2-2, with unresolved D. Germline loops: CDR1 SQVTM, CDR2 ANQGSEA. The V and J ends lost 5 bases and 0 bases respectively, with 4 bases between them. The CDR3 has 12 amino acids. CDR3 DNA: TGCAGCGTTCCCTCGAACACCGGGGAGCTGTTTTTT. It yields the protein CSVPSNTGELFF.

In this sample, this clonotype turned up many times. The gene calls are TRBV18 and TRBJ2-1, with 10 positions matching TRBD2. The CDR3 contains 14 residues. CDR1 and CDR2 (germline): KGHSH, LQKENI. With V trimmed by 2 bases and J by 10 bases, 5 bases remained unmatched. The CDR3 protein is CASSPGGLANEQFF. For the CDR3, the DNA is TGTGCCAGCTCACCAGGGGGACTAGCGAACGAGCAGTTCTTC.

This clonotype was recorded at least ten times. The chain combines TRBV2 with TRBJ2-7; 8 nucleotides line up with TRBD2. Germline V gene sequence: CDR1 SNHLY, CDR2 FYNNEI. V shed 0 bases, J shed 4 bases, and the junction held 5 bases outside the gene matches. This CDR3 region has 15 residues. CDR3 DNA sequence: TGTGCCAGCAGTGAAGCTACGGGAGGGCCTTACGAGCAGTACTTC. Translation gives CASSEATGGPYEQYF.

This clonotype was detected ten times or more. The chain recombines TRBV18 with TRBJ2-3; the match to TRBD2 covers 10 bases. CDR3 size: 17 residues. The junction had 9 bases not matched to a gene; V was cut back by 3 bases and J by 3 bases. CDR1 is KGHSH and CDR2 is LQKENI in the germline V gene. The DNA of the CDR3 is TGTGCCAGCTCACCCCCCCCTAGCGGGAGAGGGACAGATACGCAGTATTTT. It codes for CASSPPPSGRGTDTQYF.

This clonotype came up many times. V is TRBV18 and J is TRBJ2-5; 7 nucleotides line up with TRBD1. After removal of 3 bases from V and 4 bases from J, the junction contained 2 bases not matched to a gene. Germline loops: CDR1 KGHSH, CDR2 LQKENI. The CDR3 sequence is 13 residues long. CDR3 sequence reads: CASSPRQGETQYF. CDR3 in DNA: TGTGCCAGCTCACCCCGACAGGGAGAGACCCAGTACTTC.

In this sample, this clonotype turned up many times. The chain uses TRBV19 and TRBJ2-1, with D unresolved. The CDR3 length is 13 residues. Per germline, CDR1 LNHDA and CDR2 SQIVND (reference sequence). V lost 7 bases and J lost 4, with 11 bases in between. The CDR3 DNA is TGTGCCAGTACGTTAGACGGGTACAATGAGCAGTTCTTC. Translating gives CASTLDGYNEQFF. The entire variable domain, with the rest obtained from reference TRBV19 and TRBJ2-1, is as follows: DGGITQSPKYLFRKEGQNVTLSCEQNLNHDAMYWYRQDPGQGLRLIYYSQIVNDFQKGDIAEGYSVSREKKESFPLTVTSAQKNPTAFYLCASTLDGYNEQFFGPGTRLTVL.

This chain uses TRBV7-6 with TRBJ2-2; D gene unclear. Trimming cost V 5 bases and J 6 bases, with 10 bases left between them. Per germline, CDR1 SGHVS and CDR2 FNYEAQ. The CDR3 covers 13 residues. The DNA for the CDR3 is TGTGCCAGCAGCCCCGTGGGCCCCGGGGAGCTGTTTTTT. Residues: CASSPVGPGELFF.

This clonotype was found a few times. The CDR3 loop is CASSVGGVSTDTQYF. CDR3 nucleotide sequence: TGTGCCAGCAGCGTAGGTGGGGTATCGACAGATACGCAGTATTTT. The chain has TRBV9 and TRBJ2-3; D is undetermined. This CDR3 is built from 15 residues. The ends were cut back, 0 bases at V and 3 bases at J, with 11 bases in the middle. Germline assignment: CDR1 SGDLS and CDR2 YYNGEE.

This clonotype was recorded many times. This chain joins TRBV20-1 and TRBJ1-4; 7 nucleotides agree with TRBD1. Germline V gene lookup returns CDR1 DFQATT and CDR2 SNEGSKA (reference sequence). Germline trimming cut 1 base from V and 2 bases from J; bases unmatched to any gene: 7. The CDR3 extends over 16 amino acids. The CDR3 bases are TGCAGTGCTAGAGGAGGAGGGGGCCCGACTAATGAAAAACTGTTTTTT. Residues: CSARGGGGPTNEKLFF.

The chain couples TRBV5-1 to TRBJ2-2; D may be TRBD1 or TRBD2 (5 bases each). Germline CDR1 SGHRS, CDR2 YFSETQ. CDR3 length equals 14 residues. Trimming took off 4 bases at V and 6 bases at J, with 13 bases between the two ends. CDR3 in DNA: TGCGCCAGCAGCCCCGCCGGGGCGCCCGGGGAGCTGTTTTTT. The encoded protein is CASSPAGAPGELFF.

V is TRBV12-3 or TRBV12-4 and J is TRBJ2-7; 9 positions match TRBD1. J gave up 5 bases and V 4 bases, and 9 bases lay outside the gene matches. The CDR3 is 15 amino acids. CDR3 in amino acids: CASSSLRDRAHEQYF. Written as DNA, the CDR3 is TGTGCCAGCAGTTCTCTCCGGGACAGGGCCCACGAGCAGTACTTC.

The V and J genes are TRBV2 and TRBJ2-5; TRBD2 matches at 7 bases. The V segment lost 5 bases and the J segment 4 bases; nucleotides outside the gene matches: 7. Germline loops: CDR1 SNHLY, CDR2 FYNNEI. The CDR3 contains 14 residues. This CDR3 is CASSFSGRGETQYF. The CDR3 DNA follows: TGTGCCAGCAGTTTTAGCGGGCGGGGAGAGACCCAGTACTTC. Full variable domain (rest looked up from reference TRBV2 and TRBJ2-5): EPEVTQTPSHQVTQMGQEVILRCVPISNHLYFYWYRQILGQKVEFLVSFYNNEISEKSEIFDDQFSVERPDGSNFTLKIRSTKLEDSAMYFCASSFSGRGETQYFGPGTRLLVL.

This clonotype showed up many times. The chain uses TRBV18 and TRBJ2-1; the match to TRBD1 covers 9 bases. This CDR3 has 17 amino acids. The germline CDR1 and CDR2 sequences are KGHSH and LQKENI. V shed 0 bases and J 5 bases; nucleotides not matched to a gene: 8. This CDR3 is CASSPPNRDRAHNEQFF. The CDR3 region has the DNA TGTGCCAGCTCACCACCGAACAGGGACAGGGCCCACAATGAGCAGTTCTTC.

This clonotype was recorded many times. The gene calls are TRBV7-9 and TRBJ1-4; the D gene is possibly TRBD1 (6 bases). Germline values: CDR1 SEHNR, CDR2 FQNEAQ (reference sequence). The CDR3 runs 17 residues. With 5 bases removed from V and 4 bases from J, the gap between germline ends came to 20 bases. CDR3 residues: CASSRLRPGANNEKLFF. CDR3 coding DNA: TGTGCCAGCAGCAGACTCCGACCAGGGGCCAATAATGAAAAACTGTTTTTT.

In its sample, this clonotype was seen many times. The rearrangement uses TRBV7-6 and TRBJ2-6, with a tentative D call TRBD1 (6 bases). CDR3 length: 15 amino acids. Trimming pared 10 bases from V and 0 bases from J, leaving 13 bases between. Germline loops: CDR1 SGHVS, CDR2 FNYEAQ. The CDR3 loop reads CATGTTTSGANVLTF. DNA of the CDR3: TGTGCCACCGGGACAACGACCTCTGGGGCCAACGTCCTGACTTTC.

This clonotype was seen many times. The chain employs TRBV9 and TRBJ1-2, with unresolved D. Germline loops: CDR1 SGDLS, CDR2 YYNGEE. The V gene lost 3 bases and the J gene lost 1 base, with 10 bases spanning the gap. This CDR3 is built from 14 residues. The CDR3: CASSEFKGNYGYTF. The CDR3 DNA sequence: TGTGCCAGCAGCGAGTTCAAGGGTAACTATGGCTACACCTTC.

This clonotype showed up many times. This chain joins TRBV2 and TRBJ1-5; 8 bases line up with TRBD1. The CDR3 consists of 14 residues. With 6 bases clipped from V and 5 bases from J, the junction kept 6 bases outside the gene matches. Germline CDR1 reads SNHLY; CDR2 reads FYNNEI. The CDR3 spells CASRDDRGDQPQHF. In nucleotides, the CDR3 is TGTGCCAGCAGGGACGACAGGGGCGATCAGCCCCAGCATTTT. Complete variable domain (other parts from reference TRBV2 and TRBJ1-5): EPEVTQTPSHQVTQMGQEVILRCVPISNHLYFYWYRQILGQKVEFLVSFYNNEISEKSEIFDDQFSVERPDGSNFTLKIRSTKLEDSAMYFCASRDDRGDQPQHFGDGTRLSIL.

Ten or more counts support this clonotype. V and J are TRBV19 and TRBJ2-1; weak D call: TRBD2 (5 bases). CDR3 size: 14 residues. Germline CDR1 is LNHDA and CDR2 is SQIVND (reference sequence). The V end was cut by 1 base, the J end by 8 bases, with 12 bases between. The CDR3 reads CASSIARGLDEQFF. In DNA form, the CDR3 reads TGTGCCAGTAGTATAGCGAGAGGGTTGGATGAGCAGTTCTTC.

This clonotype appeared many times. The J gene is TRBJ2-1, the V gene TRBV19; maybe TRBD2 (6 bases). CDR1 and CDR2 from the germline V gene are LNHDA and SQIVND (reference sequence). V shed 7 bases and J shed 12 bases, with 25 bases lying between them. The CDR3 runs 15 residues. The CDR3 nucleotides read TGTGCCAGTACTACGGCGGGACTTTACTCAAAGGGGCAGTTCTTC. Encoded protein: CASTTAGLYSKGQFF.

J is TRBJ2-3 and V is TRBV4-1; D might be TRBD1 (6 bases). The V end lost 3 bases, the J end lost 5 bases, and 21 bases lay between the germline ends. This CDR3 is 17 amino acids long. Germline V CDR1 and CDR2: MGHRA, YSYEKL. The CDR3 sequence: CASSHSTQGIMGDTQYF. For the CDR3, the DNA is TGCGCCAGCAGCCATTCAACACAGGGTATAATGGGAGATACGCAGTATTTT.

This clonotype was counted many times. The chain is built from TRBV5-5 and TRBJ1-5; D unclear. This CDR3 has 13 residues. V was clipped by 3 bases and J by 6 bases, with 10 bases between them. CDR1 is SGHKS, CDR2 YYEKEE, per germline (reference sequence). CDR3 bases: TGTGCCAGCAGCTCCCTGTTGGGTCAGCCCCAGCATTTT. It is translated as CASSSLLGQPQHF.

This clonotype was counted a few times. The chain links TRBV20-1 to TRBJ2-1, with a tentative D call TRBD2 (6 bases). Germline assignment: CDR1 DFQATT and CDR2 SNEGSKA (reference sequence). This CDR3 comprises 15 residues. Trimming shortened V by 0 bases and J by 6 bases, and 15 bases separated the two germline ends. The CDR3 region is CSARDWRGAGNEQFF. In DNA form, the CDR3 reads TGCAGTGCTAGAGATTGGAGGGGAGCGGGCAATGAGCAGTTCTTC.

This clonotype was recorded at least ten times. The CDR3 DNA is TGCGCCAGCAGCCAACCGGGACTAGCGGGAGATGAGCAGTTCTTC. Its protein is CASSQPGLAGDEQFF. The chain has TRBV5-1 and TRBJ2-1, with 14 bases lining up with TRBD2. Trimming at V came to 4 bases and at J to 8 bases, leaving 5 bases not matched to a gene. The germline CDR1 and CDR2 sequences are SGHRS and YFSETQ. There are 15 residues in the CDR3.

Turning to this clonotype: Since a much larger clone is just one base distant, this may be a read error. This chain links TRBV4-1 with TRBJ1-3; D remains ambiguous. CDR3 size: 17 residues. Germline CDR1 MGHRA, CDR2 YSYEKL. CDR3 sequence reads: CVSSQAGSSTSGNTIYF. The CDR3 DNA reads as TGCGTCAGCAGCCAAGCAGGAAGCAGTACCTCTGGAAACACCATATATTTT.

The rearrangement links TRBV11-2 to TRBJ2-1, with TRBD2 identical over 8 bases. Trimming removed 6 bases from V and 8 bases from J; junction bases left unmatched: 12. The CDR3 runs 15 residues. Per the germline V gene, CDR1 is SGHAT and CDR2 is FQNNGV. CDR3 sequence: CASSRAPGLGDEQFF. The CDR3 nucleotides are TGTGCCAGCAGTCGCGCCCCGGGACTAGGGGATGAGCAGTTCTTC.

This rearrangement joins TRBV12-3 or TRBV12-4 to TRBJ2-3; no clear D gene. V was shortened by 3 bases and J by 0 bases, with 16 bases between the two germline ends. The CDR3 covers 17 residues. This CDR3 is CASSFGGMVVSTDTQYF. CDR3 coding DNA: TGTGCCAGCAGTTTCGGTGGAATGGTAGTCAGCACAGATACGCAGTATTTT.

This clonotype occurred many times. The chain links TRBV11-2 to TRBJ2-5; the D is unclear. Germline-derived CDR1 and CDR2 are SGHAT and FQNNGV. V lost 6 bases, J lost 4 bases, and 15 bases lay in between. The length of the CDR3 is 14 residues. In DNA, the CDR3 is TGTGCCAGCAGAGGGCCCGGAGCGAGAGAGACCCAGTACTTC. It translates to CASRGPGARETQYF. The full variable domain, with the rest looked up from reference TRBV11-2 and TRBJ2-5, is EAGVAQSPRYKIIEKRQSVAFWCNPISGHATLYWYQQILGQGPKLLIQFQNNGVVDDSQLPKDRFSAERLKGVDSTLKIQPAKLEDSAVYLCASRGPGARETQYFGPGTRLLVL.

There are many counts of this clonotype. The junction departs from the called germline gene at one end, perhaps through a read error. The chain recombines TRBV7-7 with TRBJ1-5; D remains unclear. This CDR3 contains 13 residues. Germline CDR1 reads SSHAT; CDR2 reads FNYEAQ (reference sequence). CDR3 nucleotides: TGTGCTAGCAGCTTAGCCATTGGTCAGCCCCAGCATTTT. This codes for CASSLAIGQPQHF.